This is a list of T cell receptor beta chains from one sample in a study of T cells in Graves' hyperthyroidism and ophthalmopathy. TCRdb passed the multiplex PCR reads through MiXCR, listing each CDR3 protein once. The sample carries a few hundred thousand distinct CDR3 sequences, about 18% recorded once. The sample consisted of blood. The receptors were gathered from a man aged 18 to 29 with Graves' ophthalmopathy. The CDR3 runs from the conserved cysteine through the conserved F or W. A D gene is named only where the DNA matches it firmly. Clone size is given for some rows only: seen once, a few or many times, or a class if the clone is expanded.

length: 13; J: TRBJ2-2; D: NA; V: TRBV20-1; size: NA; DNA: TGCAGTGCTGGGGGACAAAACACCGGGGAGCTGTTTTTT; CDR3: CSAGGQNTGELFF
length: 14; J: TRBJ2-1; D: TRBD1; V: TRBV27; size: many; DNA: TGTGCCAGCAGTTTTTCGGGACAGTCCGATGAGCAGTTCTTC; CDR3: CASSFSGQSDEQFF
length: 14; J: TRBJ1-1; D: TRBD1; V: TRBV3-1; size: many; DNA: TGTGCCAGCAGCCAAGGGCCAGGACAGGGAGAAGCTTTCTTT; CDR3: CASSQGPGQGEAFF
length: 15; J: TRBJ1-6; D: NA; V: TRBV7-2; size: NA; DNA: TGTGCCAGCAAGGGAGTTATTGGAGATAATTCACCCCTCCACTTT; CDR3: CASKGVIGDNSPLHF
length: 17; J: TRBJ1-3; D: NA; V: TRBV15; size: NA; DNA: TGTGCCACCGCCCCCGAATCGACATTAATCTCTGGAAACACCATATATTTT; CDR3: CATAPESTLISGNTIYF
length: 12; J: TRBJ2-5; D: NA; V: TRBV18; size: many; DNA: TGTGCCAGCCTCCAACGGGGCGAGACCCAGTACTTC; CDR3: CASLQRGETQYF
length: 17; J: TRBJ2-1; D: TRBD2; V: TRBV5-6; size: NA; DNA: TGTGCCAGCAGCATCGGACTAGCGGGGGGTGAAGGGAATGAGCAGTTCTTC; CDR3: CASSIGLAGGEGNEQFF
length: 17; J: TRBJ2-7; D: TRBD1; V: TRBV2; size: few; DNA: TGTGCCAGCAGCGCCCACCGGGACAGGGAAACCCCCTACGAGCAGTACTTC; CDR3: CASSAHRDRETPYEQYF
length: 15; J: TRBJ2-7; D: NA; V: TRBV6-1; size: few; DNA: TGTGCCAGCCTAGAGACCCCCGACCGGACCTACGAGCAGTACTTC; CDR3: CASLETPDRTYEQYF
length: 16; J: TRBJ2-1; D: TRBD1; V: TRBV11-2; size: many; DNA: TGTGCCAGCAGCGAAATTCGGACAGGGACCTACAATGAGCAGTTCTTC; CDR3: CASSEIRTGTYNEQFF
length: 15; J: TRBJ2-7; D: NA; V: TRBV5-1; size: NA; DNA: TGCGCCAGCAGCGTCGGACACAGGGTGACCTACGAGCAGTACTTC; CDR3: CASSVGHRVTYEQYF
length: 14; J: TRBJ1-3; D: NA; V: TRBV27; size: few; DNA: TGTGCCAGCAGTCCCGGGGGGTCTGGAAACACCACATATTTT; CDR3: CASSPGGSGNTTYF
length: 14; J: TRBJ1-1; D: NA; V: TRBV6-1; size: few; DNA: TGTGCCAGCAGGGGAACCGGGACGGAGGCTGAAGCTTTCTTT; CDR3: CASRGTGTEAEAFF
length: 14; J: TRBJ1-2; D: NA; V: TRBV15; size: few; DNA: TGTGCCACCAGTCCGGACGGGACGTCAGCTGGCTACACCTTC; CDR3: CATSPDGTSAGYTF
length: 16; J: TRBJ2-2; D: TRBD1; V: TRBV27; size: NA; DNA: TGTGCCAGCAGTTTCCCGGCAGGGGGTATCACCGGGGAGCTGTTTTTT; CDR3: CASSFPAGGITGELFF
length: 14; J: TRBJ2-5; D: TRBD1; V: TRBV12-3/TRBV12-4; size: many; DNA: TGTGCCAGCAGGGACAGGGGATCGCTTGAGACCCAGTACTTC; CDR3: CASRDRGSLETQYF
length: 14; J: TRBJ2-2; D: TRBD2; V: TRBV12-3/TRBV12-4; size: NA; DNA: TGTGCCAGCGGACTAGCGGGGACCACCGGGGAGCTGTTTTTT; CDR3: CASGLAGTTGELFF
length: 12; J: TRBJ2-5; D: NA; V: TRBV20-1; size: NA; DNA: TGCAGTGCTAGAGAAGGACGGGAGACCCAGTACTTC; CDR3: CSAREGRETQYF
length: 15; J: TRBJ1-2; D: TRBD1; V: TRBV28; size: many; DNA: TGTGCCAGCAGTTACCGGGACAGGCCTTTCTATGGCTACACCTTC; CDR3: CASSYRDRPFYGYTF
length: 14; J: TRBJ2-7; D: NA; V: TRBV11-2; size: many; DNA: TGTGCCAGCAGCTTAGGGATCCTCTCCTACGAGCAGTACTTC; CDR3: CASSLGILSYEQYF
length: 13; J: TRBJ1-5; D: NA; V: TRBV3-1; size: many; DNA: TGTGCCAGCAGCCAAGGGGATCGTCAGCCCCAGCATTTT; CDR3: CASSQGDRQPQHF
length: 14; J: TRBJ2-5; D: NA; V: TRBV4-1; size: NA; DNA: TGCGCCAGCAGCCAAGTGGGGGGCGCCCAGACCCAGTACTTC; CDR3: CASSQVGGAQTQYF
length: 15; J: TRBJ2-5; D: NA; V: TRBV7-2; size: few; DNA: TGTGCCAGCAGCTTAGCCAGTCGGGGCCATGAGGCCCAGTACTTC; CDR3: CASSLASRGHEAQYF
length: 17; J: TRBJ2-2; D: TRBD2; V: TRBV20-1; size: NA; DNA: TGCAGTGCACCCACTAGCGGGGGGCTCATGAACACCGGGGAGCTGTTTTTT; CDR3: CSAPTSGGLMNTGELFF
length: 16; J: TRBJ1-2; D: NA; V: TRBV27; size: many; DNA: TGTGCCAGCAGTGGCCTAGGGGGTAAATTTAACTATGGCTACACCTTC; CDR3: CASSGLGGKFNYGYTF
length: 15; J: TRBJ2-7; D: TRBD2; V: TRBV4-1; size: few; DNA: TGCGCCAGCAGCCCTAGGGGAGGGCCAACCTACGAGCAGTACTTC; CDR3: CASSPRGGPTYEQYF
length: 14; J: TRBJ2-2; D: TRBD1; V: TRBV6-1; size: NA; DNA: TGTGCCAGCAGGGACAGGGGGAACACCGGGGAGCTGTTTTTT; CDR3: CASRDRGNTGELFF
length: 16; J: TRBJ1-4; D: NA; V: TRBV3-1; size: many; DNA: TGTGCCAGCAGCCAAGAATCGGCCCTTCGGGTTGAAAAACTGTTTTTT; CDR3: CASSQESALRVEKLFF
length: 14; J: TRBJ2-4; D: NA; V: TRBV7-6; size: few; DNA: TGTGCCAGCAGCCTGGGCCAAGCCAAAAACATTCAGTACTTC; CDR3: CASSLGQAKNIQYF
length: 14; J: TRBJ2-2; D: NA; V: TRBV6-2/TRBV6-3; size: many; DNA: TGTGCCAGCAGTTACAGGGACAACACCGGGGAGCTGTTTTTT; CDR3: CASSYRDNTGELFF
length: 12; J: TRBJ2-1; D: NA; V: TRBV10-3; size: many; DNA: TGTGCCATCAGTTGGGATTCCAATGAGCAGTTCTTC; CDR3: CAISWDSNEQFF
length: 16; J: TRBJ1-5; D: NA; V: TRBV11-2; size: many; DNA: TGTGCCAGCAGTTTAGGAGCAACTGGTAGCAATCAGCCCCAGCATTTT; CDR3: CASSLGATGSNQPQHF
length: 12; J: TRBJ2-2; D: NA; V: TRBV5-1; size: many; DNA: TGTGCCAGCAGCTTGAACACCGGGGAGCTGTTTTTT; CDR3: CASSLNTGELFF
length: 16; J: TRBJ2-3; D: TRBD1; V: TRBV11-2; size: many; DNA: TGTGCCAGCAGCTCCCGGGACAGGGCCTCCACAGATACGCAGTATTTT; CDR3: CASSSRDRASTDTQYF
length: 14; J: TRBJ1-1; D: NA; V: TRBV5-1; size: many; DNA: TGTGCCAGCAGCTTAAGTGGGACGAACACTGAAGCTTTCTTT; CDR3: CASSLSGTNTEAFF
length: 14; J: TRBJ1-3; D: NA; V: TRBV20-1; size: few; DNA: TGCAGTGCTCTCCCGCCGGCAGGTGGAAACACCATATATTTT; CDR3: CSALPPAGGNTIYF
length: 14; J: TRBJ2-7; D: NA; V: TRBV7-8; size: many; DNA: TGTGCCAGCAGCGTCTCAGCGGGCCCCTACGAGCAGTACTTC; CDR3: CASSVSAGPYEQYF
length: 13; J: TRBJ1-1; D: NA; V: TRBV7-2; size: many; DNA: TGTGCCAGCAGCTTAGAGGCAGACACTGAAGCTTTCTTT; CDR3: CASSLEADTEAFF
length: 14; J: TRBJ1-2; D: NA; V: TRBV28; size: NA; DNA: TGTGCCAGTACTATTCTTGGAGGAGTCTATGGCTACACCTTC; CDR3: CASTILGGVYGYTF
length: 19; J: TRBJ2-1; D: TRBD2; V: TRBV5-6; size: NA; DNA: TGTGCCAGCAGCTTGGAGGGCGGGGGGCCCCGTCCGGGGGACAATGAGCAGTTCTTC; CDR3: CASSLEGGGPRPGDNEQFF
length: 14; J: TRBJ2-1; D: TRBD1; V: TRBV5-1; size: NA; DNA: TGCGCCAGCAGCCGTCAGGGGGCTTACAATGAGCAGTTCTTC; CDR3: CASSRQGAYNEQFF
length: 15; J: TRBJ2-1; D: TRBD2; V: TRBV11-2; size: many; DNA: TGTGCCAGCAGTTCTATAGCGGGGGGGCGAATTGAGCAGTTCTTC; CDR3: CASSSIAGGRIEQFF
length: 14; J: TRBJ2-1; D: TRBD1; V: TRBV19; size: few; DNA: TGTGCCAGTAGTCCCCAGGGGGCTTTCAGTGAGCAGTTCTTC; CDR3: CASSPQGAFSEQFF